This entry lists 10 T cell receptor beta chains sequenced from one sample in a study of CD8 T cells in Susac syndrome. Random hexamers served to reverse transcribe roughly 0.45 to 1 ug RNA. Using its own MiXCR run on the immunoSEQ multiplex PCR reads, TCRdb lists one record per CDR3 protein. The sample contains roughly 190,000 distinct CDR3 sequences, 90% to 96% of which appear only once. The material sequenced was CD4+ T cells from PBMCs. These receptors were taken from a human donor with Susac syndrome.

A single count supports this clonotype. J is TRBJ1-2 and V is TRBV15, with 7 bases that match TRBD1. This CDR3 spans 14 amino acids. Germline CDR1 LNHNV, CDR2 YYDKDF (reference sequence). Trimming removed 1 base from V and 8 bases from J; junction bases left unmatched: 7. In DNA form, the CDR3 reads TGTGCCACCAGCAGAGGACAGGGTGAAGTGGGCTACACCTTC. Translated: CATSRGQGEVGYTF.

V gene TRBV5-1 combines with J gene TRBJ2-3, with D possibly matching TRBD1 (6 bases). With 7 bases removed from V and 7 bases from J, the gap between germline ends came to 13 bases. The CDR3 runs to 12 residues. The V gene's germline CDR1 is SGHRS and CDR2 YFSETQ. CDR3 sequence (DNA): TGCGCCAGCTACAGGGACACCAATACGCAGTATTTT. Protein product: CASYRDTNTQYF.

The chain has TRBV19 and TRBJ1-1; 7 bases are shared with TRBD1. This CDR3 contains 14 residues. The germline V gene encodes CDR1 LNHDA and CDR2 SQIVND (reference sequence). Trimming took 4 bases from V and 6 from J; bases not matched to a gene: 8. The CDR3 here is CASSTDRELSEAFF. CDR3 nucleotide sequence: TGTGCCAGTAGTACTGACAGGGAGCTATCTGAAGCTTTCTTT. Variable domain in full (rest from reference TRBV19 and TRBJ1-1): DGGITQSPKYLFRKEGQNVTLSCEQNLNHDAMYWYRQDPGQGLRLIYYSQIVNDFQKGDIAEGYSVSREKKESFPLTVTSAQKNPTAFYLCASSTDRELSEAFFGQGTRLTVV.

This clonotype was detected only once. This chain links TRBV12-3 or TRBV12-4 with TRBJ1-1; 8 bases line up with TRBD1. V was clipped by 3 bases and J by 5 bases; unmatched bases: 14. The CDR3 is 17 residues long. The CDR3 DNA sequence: TGTGCCAGCAGTTTTAGTCAGGGGGCCGGTTTAGCGACTGAAGCTTTCTTT. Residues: CASSFSQGAGLATEAFF.

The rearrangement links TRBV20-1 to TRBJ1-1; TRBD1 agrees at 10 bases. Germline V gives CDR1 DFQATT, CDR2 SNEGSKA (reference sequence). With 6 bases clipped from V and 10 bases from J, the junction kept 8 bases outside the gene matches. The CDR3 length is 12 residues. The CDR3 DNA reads TGCAGTGCGCGACAGGGGGCCAGTGCAGCTTTCTTT. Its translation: CSARQGASAAFF.

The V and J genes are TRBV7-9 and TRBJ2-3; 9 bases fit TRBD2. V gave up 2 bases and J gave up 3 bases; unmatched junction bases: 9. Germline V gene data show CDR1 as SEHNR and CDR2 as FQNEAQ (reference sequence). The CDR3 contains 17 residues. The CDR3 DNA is TGTGCCAGCAGCTTAAGGGATCTAGCGGGGCGGACAGATACGCAGTATTTT. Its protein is CASSLRDLAGRTDTQYF.

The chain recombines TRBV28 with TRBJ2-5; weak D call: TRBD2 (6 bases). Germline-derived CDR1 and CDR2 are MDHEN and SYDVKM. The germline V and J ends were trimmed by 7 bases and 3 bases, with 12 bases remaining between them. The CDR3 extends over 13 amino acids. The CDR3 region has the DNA TGTGCCAGCACCGCGGGATCGAAAGAGACCCAGTACTTC. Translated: CASTAGSKETQYF.

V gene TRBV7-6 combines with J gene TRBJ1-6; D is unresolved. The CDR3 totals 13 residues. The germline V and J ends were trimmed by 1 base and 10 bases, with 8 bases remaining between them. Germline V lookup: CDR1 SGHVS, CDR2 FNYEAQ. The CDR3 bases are TGTGCCAGCAGCTTAGGGCCGGCCTCACCCCTCCACTTT. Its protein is CASSLGPASPLHF.

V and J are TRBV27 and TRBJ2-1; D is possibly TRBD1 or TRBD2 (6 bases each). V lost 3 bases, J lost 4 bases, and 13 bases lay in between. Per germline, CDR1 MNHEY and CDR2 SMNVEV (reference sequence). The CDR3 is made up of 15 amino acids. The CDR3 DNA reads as TGTGCCAGCAGTTTTGTGGGGGGCGGGTACAATGAGCAGTTCTTC. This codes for CASSFVGGGYNEQFF.

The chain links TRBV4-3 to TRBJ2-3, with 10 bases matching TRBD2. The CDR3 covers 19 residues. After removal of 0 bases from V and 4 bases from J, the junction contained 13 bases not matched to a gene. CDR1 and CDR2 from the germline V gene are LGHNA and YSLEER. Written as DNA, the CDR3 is TGCGCCAGCAGCCAAGATTTGTCGCGGGCTAGCGGGGGTTCAGATACGCAGTATTTT. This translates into CASSQDLSRASGGSDTQYF.